Included here is one T cell receptor (beta chain) sequence, with context. These data belong to a study of blood T cell repertoires in COVID-19. The authors' processing: Reference gene primer amplification yielded estimated nucleated cell counts. Clones were read by immunoSEQ multiplex PCR, and TCRdb kept only the in-frame ones, dropping some. The V and J calls and clone size were taken over from that table, and D and trimming were inferred from the DNA. This table holds 43,000 or so clones, over 75% found once. The sequenced sample was peripheral blood. This TCR came from an older woman with acute or convalescent COVID-19.

The CDR3: CASSATGGTEAFF. The CDR3 nucleotides read TGTGCCAGCAGTGCGACAGGGGGAACTGAAGCTTTCTTT. V gene TRBV12-3 or TRBV12-4 combines with J gene TRBJ1-1; 9 bases are shared with TRBD1. This CDR3 spans 13 amino acids. V was clipped by 5 bases and J by 5 bases; unmatched bases: 3.